This is a list of T cell receptor beta chains from one sample in a study of T cell responses to AZD1222 COVID-19 vaccine. TCRdb's copy holds only in-frame clones and misses some; the assay was immunoSEQ multiplex PCR. The data show 190,000 or so clones, about 94% seen once. Sequenced material: peripheral blood, taken 28 days after the second AZD1222 dose. All receptors derive from an adult who received the AZD1222 COVID-19 vaccine. The CDR3 runs from the conserved cysteine through the conserved F or W. A D gene is named only where the DNA matches it firmly. Rows give clone size only sometimes, using once, few, many, or a class for an expanded clone.

clone_size: .; d_call: TRBD1; j_call: TRBJ2-7; v_call: TRBV19; cdr3_aa: CASSIGTGDPYEQYF; cdr3_nt: TGTGCCAGTAGTATAGGGACAGGGGACCCCTACGAGCAGTACTTC
clone_size: .; d_call: TRBD1; j_call: TRBJ1-5; v_call: TRBV5-1; cdr3_aa: CASSLGQGDNQPQHF; cdr3_nt: TGCGCCAGCAGCTTAGGACAGGGAGACAATCAGCCCCAGCATTTT
clone_size: .; d_call: TRBD1; j_call: TRBJ1-1; v_call: TRBV6-5; cdr3_aa: CASSYGTVNTEAFF; cdr3_nt: TGTGCCAGCAGTTATGGGACAGTGAACACTGAAGCTTTCTTT
clone_size: .; d_call: .; j_call: TRBJ1-5; v_call: TRBV6-5; cdr3_aa: CASRTSGGGQPQHF; cdr3_nt: TGTGCCAGCCGTACATCCGGGGGCGGTCAGCCCCAGCATTTT
clone_size: .; d_call: .; j_call: TRBJ1-6; v_call: TRBV6-5; cdr3_aa: CASSDSGGDNSPLHF; cdr3_nt: TGTGCCAGCAGCGATTCCGGGGGTGATAATTCACCCCTCCACTTT
clone_size: .; d_call: .; j_call: TRBJ1-1; v_call: TRBV6-8; cdr3_aa: CASTRRVKVTEAFF; cdr3_nt: TGTGCCAGCACCCGAAGGGTTAAAGTCACTGAAGCTTTCTTT
clone_size: .; d_call: .; j_call: TRBJ2-6; v_call: TRBV29-1; cdr3_aa: CSVEGTPPSGANVLTF; cdr3_nt: TGCAGCGTTGAAGGCACTCCCCCATCTGGGGCCAACGTCCTGACTTTC
clone_size: .; d_call: .; j_call: TRBJ1-5; v_call: TRBV12-3/TRBV12-4; cdr3_aa: CASSFWANQPQHF; cdr3_nt: TGTGCCAGCAGTTTTTGGGCAAATCAGCCCCAGCATTTT
clone_size: .; d_call: .; j_call: TRBJ1-1; v_call: TRBV15; cdr3_aa: CATSRDHSAGKAEAFF; cdr3_nt: TGTGCCACCAGCAGAGATCACAGTGCGGGCAAGGCTGAAGCTTTCTTT
clone_size: .; d_call: TRBD1; j_call: TRBJ2-2; v_call: TRBV19; cdr3_aa: CASRRDRGRTGELFF; cdr3_nt: TGTGCCAGTAGACGGGACAGGGGAAGAACCGGGGAGCTGTTTTTT
clone_size: .; d_call: .; j_call: TRBJ1-1; v_call: TRBV2; cdr3_aa: CASTLYTEAFF; cdr3_nt: TGTGCCAGCACACTGTACACTGAAGCTTTCTTT
clone_size: .; d_call: TRBD2; j_call: TRBJ2-7; v_call: TRBV10-2; cdr3_aa: CASSHSWWRGAREGYEQYF; cdr3_nt: TGCGCCAGCAGTCACAGTTGGTGGCGGGGGGCCAGGGAAGGTTACGAGCAGTACTTC
clone_size: .; d_call: .; j_call: TRBJ2-1; v_call: TRBV5-6; cdr3_aa: CASSLSEDNEQFF; cdr3_nt: TGTGCCAGCAGCTTGTCCGAGGACAATGAGCAGTTCTTC
clone_size: .; d_call: .; j_call: TRBJ1-1; v_call: TRBV29-1; cdr3_aa: CSVEPFRRTEAFF; cdr3_nt: TGCAGCGTTGAGCCCTTCAGGAGGACTGAAGCTTTCTTT
clone_size: .; d_call: TRBD1; j_call: TRBJ1-2; v_call: TRBV27; cdr3_aa: CASSSGGYINYGYTF; cdr3_nt: TGTGCCAGCAGTTCAGGGGGTTATATTAACTATGGCTACACCTTC
clone_size: .; d_call: .; j_call: TRBJ2-6; v_call: TRBV6-5; cdr3_aa: CASKFSGANVLTF; cdr3_nt: TGTGCCAGCAAATTCTCTGGGGCCAACGTCCTGACTTTC
clone_size: once; d_call: TRBD1; j_call: TRBJ1-6; v_call: TRBV4-1; cdr3_aa: CASSQERQGRSPLHF; cdr3_nt: TGCGCCAGCAGCCAAGAACGACAGGGACGTTCACCCCTCCACTTT
clone_size: .; d_call: .; j_call: TRBJ1-1; v_call: TRBV6-6; cdr3_aa: CASRPYKVETEAFF; cdr3_nt: TGTGCCAGCAGACCCTACAAGGTTGAAACTGAAGCTTTCTTT
clone_size: .; d_call: .; j_call: TRBJ1-3; v_call: TRBV6-5; cdr3_aa: CASSQTGGGNTIYF; cdr3_nt: TGTGCCAGCAGCCAGACGGGCGGTGGAAACACCATATATTTT
clone_size: .; d_call: TRBD1; j_call: TRBJ1-2; v_call: TRBV10-3; cdr3_aa: CAISTGGPGQVIILDYGYTF; cdr3_nt: TGTGCCATCAGTACGGGTGGACCGGGACAGGTTATTATATTGGACTATGGCTACACCTTC
clone_size: .; d_call: .; j_call: TRBJ1-4; v_call: TRBV6-2/TRBV6-3; cdr3_aa: CASSYSVGKLFF; cdr3_nt: TGTGCCAGCAGTTACTCGGTGGGGAAACTGTTTTTT
clone_size: .; d_call: TRBD2; j_call: TRBJ2-3; v_call: TRBV7-2; cdr3_aa: CASSLSGGGATDTQYF; cdr3_nt: TGTGCCAGCAGCTTAAGCGGCGGGGGGGCAACAGATACGCAGTATTTT
clone_size: .; d_call: TRBD1; j_call: TRBJ1-5; v_call: TRBV28; cdr3_aa: CASSSDGTGYHQPQHF; cdr3_nt: TGTGCCAGCAGTTCCGACGGGACAGGTTACCATCAGCCCCAGCATTTT
clone_size: .; d_call: .; j_call: TRBJ2-1; v_call: TRBV7-3; cdr3_aa: CASSSGGPQFF; cdr3_nt: TGTGCCAGCAGCTCCGGGGGGCCTCAGTTCTTC
clone_size: .; d_call: .; j_call: TRBJ2-1; v_call: TRBV11-2; cdr3_aa: CASSYRLDPIYNEQFF; cdr3_nt: TGTGCCAGCAGCTACCGACTCGACCCGATATACAATGAGCAGTTCTTC
clone_size: once; d_call: .; j_call: TRBJ1-5; v_call: TRBV12-5; cdr3_aa: CASGLGTAGQPQHF; cdr3_nt: TGTGCTAGTGGTTTGGGCACAGCAGGCCAGCCCCAGCATTTT
clone_size: .; d_call: .; j_call: TRBJ2-2; v_call: TRBV5-5; cdr3_aa: CASSLQNTGELFF; cdr3_nt: TGTGCCAGCAGCTTACAGAACACCGGGGAGCTGTTTTTT
clone_size: .; d_call: .; j_call: TRBJ2-3; v_call: TRBV5-6; cdr3_aa: CASSSDSQHPTQYF; cdr3_nt: TGTGCCAGCAGCTCAGACAGCCAGCACCCTACGCAGTATTTT
clone_size: .; d_call: TRBD1; j_call: TRBJ1-5; v_call: TRBV5-6; cdr3_aa: CASSLHRDRGRRGNQPQHF; cdr3_nt: TGTGCCAGCAGCTTACACCGGGACAGGGGGCGTAGGGGCAATCAGCCCCAGCATTTT
clone_size: .; d_call: TRBD2; j_call: TRBJ2-1; v_call: TRBV2; cdr3_aa: CASRGDYFEQFF; cdr3_nt: TGTGCCAGCAGGGGGGACTATTTTGAGCAGTTCTTC
clone_size: once; d_call: TRBD1; j_call: TRBJ1-2; v_call: TRBV24-1; cdr3_aa: CATQDRGDYGYTF; cdr3_nt: TGTGCCACCCAGGACAGGGGCGACTATGGCTACACCTTC
clone_size: .; d_call: .; j_call: TRBJ1-6; v_call: TRBV19; cdr3_aa: CASSAPFGSPLHF; cdr3_nt: TGTGCCAGTAGTGCCCCCTTTGGTTCACCCCTCCACTTT
clone_size: .; d_call: .; j_call: TRBJ1-5; v_call: TRBV5-6; cdr3_aa: CASSLGGGLSRQPQHF; cdr3_nt: TGTGCCAGCAGCTTGGGAGGGGGGCTGTCGAGACAGCCCCAGCATTTT
clone_size: .; d_call: .; j_call: TRBJ1-2; v_call: TRBV7-9; cdr3_aa: CASSPGSSNYGYTF; cdr3_nt: TGTGCCAGCAGCCCCGGGAGCAGTAACTATGGCTACACCTTC
clone_size: .; d_call: .; j_call: TRBJ2-2; v_call: TRBV3-1/TRBV3-2; cdr3_aa: CASSQDPGTPTGELFF; cdr3_nt: TGTGCCAGCAGCCAAGACCCGGGGACGCCAACCGGGGAGCTGTTTTTT
clone_size: .; d_call: TRBD1; j_call: TRBJ2-1; v_call: TRBV2; cdr3_aa: CASSDGQGAVTYNEQFF; cdr3_nt: TGTGCCAGCAGTGATGGACAGGGGGCGGTAACCTACAATGAGCAGTTCTTC
clone_size: .; d_call: .; j_call: TRBJ1-1; v_call: TRBV19; cdr3_aa: CASSPSTNTEAFF; cdr3_nt: TGTGCCAGTAGTCCCTCTACGAACACTGAAGCTTTCTTT
clone_size: .; d_call: TRBD1; j_call: TRBJ1-2; v_call: TRBV7-2; cdr3_aa: CASSSGTGYYGYTF; cdr3_nt: TGTGCCAGCAGCTCCGGGACAGGGTACTATGGCTACACCTTC
clone_size: .; d_call: TRBD1; j_call: TRBJ1-6; v_call: TRBV5-1; cdr3_aa: CASSDRGSLHF; cdr3_nt: TGCGCCAGCAGCGACAGGGGATCCCTCCACTTT
clone_size: .; d_call: .; j_call: TRBJ1-5; v_call: TRBV19; cdr3_aa: CASSIGRSNQPQHF; cdr3_nt: TGTGCCAGTAGTATAGGACGGAGCAATCAGCCCCAGCATTTT